The table lists the clone carrying this T cell receptor (beta chain) with a few counts. A second about 7 to 11 cycle PCR used barcoded and J-beta primers. One entry per CDR3 protein, called by TCRdb with MiXCR from the 5' RACE reads. The sample holds 1.5 million to 2 million distinct CDR3 sequences; 49% are singletons and the top ten take more than 2%. Looked up from germline, CDR1 is LGHNA and CDR2 is YSLEER. This CDR3 has 16 residues. J lost 4 bases, V lost 0 bases, and 7 bases had no gene match. This sample is drawn from a study of blood T cells in healthy people across ages. Peripheral blood from each donor was collected in a volume of 8 to 10 milliliters.

The genes are TRBV4-3 and TRBJ2-5; TRBD1 agrees at 8 bases. Sequenced material: blood. This sequence originates from a woman in her 40s in good health. This chain's CDR3 is CASSQDFAGGPETQYF. The CDR3 bases are TGCGCCAGCAGCCAAGATTTCGCAGGGGGCCCAGAGACCCAGTACTTC.